The 25 T cell receptor beta chains below come from one sample, sequenced in a study of T cell changes during pregnancy in multiple sclerosis. TCRdb's table, derived via immunoSEQ multiplex PCR, lists solely in-frame clones and lacks some. The repertoire holds about 40,000 clones, with 93% as singletons. Sequences were derived from CD8+ T cells from peripheral blood mononuclear cells, sampled in the third trimester of pregnancy. These receptors were collected from a female donor with multiple sclerosis, enrolled in a pregnancy study.

This chain uses TRBV6-1 with TRBJ1-2; 10 bases agree with TRBD1. The CDR3 is 16 residues long. V was clipped by 2 bases and J by 4 bases; unmatched bases: 7. CDR1 and CDR2 (germline): MNHNS, SASEGT. CDR3 in amino acids: CASSEPRDRGLYGYTF. The CDR3 DNA reads TGTGCCAGCAGTGAACCTAGGGACAGGGGCCTCTATGGCTACACCTTC.

V gene TRBV11-3 combines with J gene TRBJ2-1; 11 bases are a match to TRBD2. The V gene's germline CDR1 is SGHNT and CDR2 YENEEA. The CDR3 has 15 residues. V shed 2 bases, J shed 4 bases, and the junction held 1 base outside the gene matches. CDR3 amino acids: CASSLLAGGYNEQFF. In nucleotides, the CDR3 is TGTGCCAGCAGCTTACTAGCGGGGGGATACAATGAGCAGTTCTTC. The variable domain in full, with the rest retrieved from reference TRBV11-3 and TRBJ2-1, is EAGVVQSPRYKIIEKKQPVAFWCNPISGHNTLYWYLQNLGQGPELLIRYENEEAVDDSQLPKDRFSAERLKGVDSTLKIQPAELGDSAVYLCASSLLAGGYNEQFFGPGTRLTVL.

CDR3 sequence reads: CASSLVERADTEAFF. CDR3 nucleotides: TGTGCCAGCAGCTTGGTTGAGAGGGCTGACACTGAAGCTTTCTTT. The chain is built from TRBV5-4 and TRBJ1-1; D unresolved. Trimming left V 0 bases short and J 3 bases short, with 12 bases between. The CDR3 is made up of 15 amino acids. CDR1 and CDR2 from the germline V gene are SGHNT and YYREEE (reference sequence).

The chain has TRBV2 and TRBJ1-1, with D perhaps matching TRBD1 (6 bases). V was trimmed by 6 bases and J by 4 bases, leaving 15 bases between them. CDR1 is SNHLY and CDR2 is FYNNEI in the germline V gene. The CDR3 covers 14 residues. CDR3 in DNA: TGTGCCAGCAGGGCGACAGGCGGGGGCACTGAAGCTTTCTTT. This encodes CASRATGGGTEAFF. The whole variable domain, filled in from reference TRBV2 and TRBJ1-1, reads EPEVTQTPSHQVTQMGQEVILRCVPISNHLYFYWYRQILGQKVEFLVSFYNNEISEKSEIFDDQFSVERPDGSNFTLKIRSTKLEDSAMYFCASRATGGGTEAFFGQGTRLTVV.

The chain joins TRBV30 to TRBJ2-7; D gene unclear. CDR1 and CDR2 (germline): GTSNPN, SVGIG (reference sequence). The V end was cut by 5 bases, the J end by 4 bases, with 12 bases between. The CDR3 consists of 12 residues. The CDR3 region is CAWLTAGYEQYF. CDR3 coding DNA: TGTGCCTGGCTGACGGCCGGGTACGAGCAGTACTTC.

V is TRBV21-1 and J is TRBJ1-2. TRBV21-1 constitutes a pseudogene. The length of the CDR3 is 16 residues. CDR3 sequence reads: CASSGSPEGEVGGYTF. CDR3 nucleotides: TGTGCCAGCAGTGGTTCTCCCGAAGGGGAGGTGGGTGGCTACACCTTC.

The chain carries TRBV9 and TRBJ2-5; the match to TRBD2 covers 8 bases. The ends lost 1 base at V and 0 bases at J; junction bases unmatched: 2. This CDR3 comprises 15 residues. In germline, CDR1 is SGDLS, CDR2 YYNGEE. Here the CDR3 reads CASSVSAGDQETQYF. DNA for the CDR3: TGTGCCAGCAGCGTATCAGCGGGGGACCAAGAGACCCAGTACTTC.

The V gene is TRBV9, the J gene TRBJ2-5, with a tentative D call TRBD2 (6 bases). Trimming pared 6 bases from V and 6 bases from J, leaving 15 bases between. CDR3 length: 13 residues. CDR1 and CDR2 from the germline V gene are SGDLS and YYNGEE. CDR3 nucleotide sequence: TGTGCCAGCAACTCGGGGGTCGGGCAGACCCAGTACTTC. It translates to CASNSGVGQTQYF.

The gene calls are TRBV5-8 and TRBJ2-7; D is possibly TRBD1 (6 bases). V lost 5 bases and J lost 3, with 9 bases in between. CDR1 and CDR2 (germline): SGHTS, YDEGEE. This CDR3 contains 12 residues. CDR3 sequence reads: CASSPTGYEQYF. The CDR3, as DNA: TGTGCCAGCAGTCCGACAGGCTACGAGCAGTACTTC.

The CDR3 bases are TGTGCCAGCAGTGAAGAACAGGGGATTAATGAAAAACTGTTTTTT. This gives the protein CASSEEQGINEKLFF. The rearrangement joins TRBV25-1 to TRBJ1-4, with 7 bases fitting TRBD1. The CDR3 length is 15 residues. The germline gives CDR1 MGHDK, CDR2 SYGVNS. The V and J ends lost 2 bases and 4 bases, in that order; junction bases with no gene match: 4.

The genes are TRBV5-1 and TRBJ1-5, with D possibly TRBD1 on 6 matching bases. The CDR3 loop spans 14 amino acids. V gave up 1 base and J gave up 6 bases, with 11 bases separating them. The germline V gene encodes CDR1 SGHRS and CDR2 YFSETQ. CDR3 nucleotide sequence: TGCGCCAGCAGCTTGAGGGGGGGGATTCAGCCCCAGCATTTT. Protein product: CASSLRGGIQPQHF.

The chain recombines TRBV4-1 with TRBJ2-2, with 10 positions matching TRBD2. Germline loops: CDR1 MGHRA, CDR2 YSYEKL. V was clipped by 3 bases and J by 3 bases; unmatched bases: 7. CDR3 length equals 17 residues. This chain's CDR3 is CASSHGGSGGDTGELFF. The CDR3 nucleotides are TGCGCCAGCAGCCATGGGGGGAGCGGGGGGGACACCGGGGAGCTGTTTTTT.

The gene calls are TRBV10-2 and TRBJ2-7; 9 nucleotides match TRBD1. Trimming took 7 bases from V and 4 from J; bases not matched to a gene: 8. CDR1 WSHSY and CDR2 SAAADI come from the germline V gene. The CDR3 length is 14 residues. The CDR3 reads CASKGQGVLYEQYF. The CDR3 DNA is TGCGCCAGCAAGGGACAGGGCGTTTTGTACGAGCAGTACTTC.

The chain has TRBV5-6 and TRBJ1-1; TRBD1 might be the D (5 bases). Deletions cut 4 bases from V and 4 bases from J, with 20 bases between. CDR1 is SGHDT, CDR2 YYEEEE, per germline. This CDR3 has 16 residues. The DNA for the CDR3 is TGTGCCAGCAGCCCGAAGAAGGGGTTGTGGAGCACTGAAGCTTTCTTT. Encoded protein: CASSPKKGLWSTEAFF.

This chain links TRBV19 with TRBJ1-2, with D possibly matching TRBD1 (6 bases). This CDR3 is 14 amino acids long. Germline CDR1 is LNHDA and CDR2 is SQIVND (reference sequence). V was pared by 5 bases and J by 3 bases, with 13 bases between. The CDR3 nucleotides read TGTGCCAGTAGTTCCAACAGGGATGACTATGGCTACACCTTC. Its protein product is CASSSNRDDYGYTF.

The V call is TRBV27, the J call TRBJ2-5; D uncertain. The CDR3 runs 12 residues. Trimming removed 7 bases from V and 4 bases from J, with 10 bases in between. Germline lookup yields CDR1 MNHEY and CDR2 SMNVEV (reference sequence). The CDR3 region is CASIDSGETQYF. In DNA, the CDR3 is TGTGCCAGCATAGACTCGGGAGAGACCCAGTACTTC.

The CDR3 nucleotides read TGTGCCAGCAGTGAACTGAGGGTTCAAAGAGATACGCAGTATTTT. Translation gives CASSELRVQRDTQYF. V is TRBV6-1 and J is TRBJ2-3; TRBD2 is a possible D gene (5 bases). Trimming took 2 bases from V and 5 from J, leaving 14 bases between them. Germline CDR1 and CDR2: MNHNS and SASEGT. This CDR3 contains 15 residues.

This chain's CDR3 is CASSPQSLGAASRELFF. The DNA of the CDR3 is TGTGCCAGCAGCCCACAATCATTGGGAGCGGCCTCTAGGGAGCTGTTTTTT. The chain is built from TRBV9 and TRBJ2-2; possible D gene TRBD2, 5 bases. V shed 4 bases and J shed 9 bases, with 25 bases lying between them. Germline V gene lookup returns CDR1 SGDLS and CDR2 YYNGEE. This CDR3 is 17 amino acids long.

DNA for the CDR3: TGTGCCAGCAGCTACGGGACTCTCGGGGCCGGGGAGCTGTTTTTT. This encodes CASSYGTLGAGELFF. The chain carries TRBV13 and TRBJ2-2, with a possible D match to TRBD2 (6 bases). V dropped 4 bases and J dropped 6 bases, with 15 bases sitting between them. CDR1 PRHDT and CDR2 FYEKMQ come from the germline V gene (reference sequence). The CDR3 is made up of 15 amino acids. Full variable domain (remainder filled in from reference TRBV13 and TRBJ2-2): AAGVIQSPRHLIKEKRETATLKCYPIPRHDTVYWYQQGPGQDPQFLISFYEKMQSDKGSIPDRFSAQQFSDYHSELNMSSLELGDSALYFCASSYGTLGAGELFFGEGSRLTVL.

This sequence joins TRBV7-2 and TRBJ1-4; D unclear. With 1 base removed from V and 5 bases from J, the gap between germline ends came to 11 bases. Germline V gives CDR1 SGHTA, CDR2 FQGNSA. The CDR3 is 15 amino acids. This chain's CDR3 is CASSLDGGSNEKLFF. CDR3 DNA: TGTGCCAGCAGCTTAGATGGAGGGTCGAATGAAAAACTGTTTTTT.

V is TRBV13 and J is TRBJ2-4; 11 positions match TRBD2. The V gene's germline CDR1 is PRHDT and CDR2 FYEKMQ (reference sequence). Trimming removed 7 bases from V and 12 bases from J; junction bases left unmatched: 14. CDR3 length: 15 amino acids. In nucleotides, the CDR3 is TGTGCCAGCACCACAGGGCTAGCGGGGGGTCTTCCTCAGTACTTC. This translates into CASTTGLAGGLPQYF.

The chain joins TRBV6-1 to TRBJ2-7; no definite D call. The length of the CDR3 is 13 residues. V shed 6 bases and J shed 6 bases, with 15 bases lying between them. CDR1 is MNHNS and CDR2 is SASEGT in the germline V gene. The CDR3: CASRGSRSREQYF. The CDR3 coding sequence is TGTGCCAGCAGAGGCAGCAGGTCGCGCGAGCAGTACTTC.

V usage is TRBV6-5 and J usage is TRBJ1-2; 9 bases map to TRBD1. Germline CDR1 is MNHEY and CDR2 is SVGAGI. V shed 10 bases, J shed 8 bases, and the junction held 11 bases outside the gene matches. This CDR3 contains 13 residues. DNA for the CDR3: TGTGCCACCACCCGGGACAGGGTCAGGGGCTACACCTTC. It codes for CATTRDRVRGYTF.

The genes are TRBV14 and TRBJ1-6; the D gene is possibly TRBD1 (6 bases). Germline V CDR1 and CDR2: SGHDN, FVKESK. This CDR3 comprises 15 residues. V was trimmed by 1 base and J by 10 bases, leaving 14 bases between them. CDR3 nucleotides: TGTGCCAGCAGCCAAGGAGGGGGTGCCGGATCACCCCTCCACTTT. It translates to CASSQGGGAGSPLHF.

This clone was seen once. The chain carries TRBV29-1 and TRBJ1-1, with D maybe TRBD1 (5 bases). Germline lookup yields CDR1 SQVTM and CDR2 ANQGSEA. This CDR3 has 13 residues. Between the trimmed V and J ends, which lost 7 bases and 1 base, there was a span of 13 bases. The CDR3 protein is CSAEGGANTEAFF. In DNA, the CDR3 is TGCAGCGCTGAGGGAGGGGCGAACACTGAAGCTTTCTTT.